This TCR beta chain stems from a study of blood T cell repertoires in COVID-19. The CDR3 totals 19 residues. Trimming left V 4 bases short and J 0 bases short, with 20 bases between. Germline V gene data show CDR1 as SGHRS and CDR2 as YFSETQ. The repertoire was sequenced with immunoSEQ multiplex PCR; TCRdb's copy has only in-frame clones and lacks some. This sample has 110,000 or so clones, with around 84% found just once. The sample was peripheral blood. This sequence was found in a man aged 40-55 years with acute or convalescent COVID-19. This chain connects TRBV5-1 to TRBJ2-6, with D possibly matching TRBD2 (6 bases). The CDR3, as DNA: TGCGCCAGCAGCCCAACCGCGGAGGGCTGGAGCTCTGGGGCCAACGTCCTGACTTTC. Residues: CASSPTAEGWSSGANVLTF.